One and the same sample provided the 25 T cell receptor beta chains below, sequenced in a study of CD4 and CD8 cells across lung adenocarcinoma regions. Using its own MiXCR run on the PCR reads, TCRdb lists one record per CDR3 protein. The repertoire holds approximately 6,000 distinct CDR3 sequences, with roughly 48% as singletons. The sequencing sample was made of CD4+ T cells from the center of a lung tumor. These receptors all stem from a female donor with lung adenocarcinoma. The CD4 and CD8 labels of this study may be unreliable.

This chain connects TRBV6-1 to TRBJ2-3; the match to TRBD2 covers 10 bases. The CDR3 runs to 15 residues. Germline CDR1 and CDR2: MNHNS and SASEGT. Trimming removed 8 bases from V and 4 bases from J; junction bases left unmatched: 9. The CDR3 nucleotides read TGTGCCAGCTCCAAAGTCGGACTAGCGGCAGATACGCAGTATTTT. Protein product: CASSKVGLAADTQYF.

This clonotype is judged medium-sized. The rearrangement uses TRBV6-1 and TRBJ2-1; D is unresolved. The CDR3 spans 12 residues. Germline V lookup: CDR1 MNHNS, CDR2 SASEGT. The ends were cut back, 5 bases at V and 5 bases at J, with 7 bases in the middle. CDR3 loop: CASSTPDNEQFF. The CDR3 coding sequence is TGTGCCAGCAGTACCCCAGACAATGAGCAGTTCTTC.

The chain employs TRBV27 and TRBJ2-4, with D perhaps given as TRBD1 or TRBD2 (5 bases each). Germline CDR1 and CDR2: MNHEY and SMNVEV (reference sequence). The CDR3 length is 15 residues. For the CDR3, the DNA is TGTGGCCGCAGTTTCGGGGCAGGTGCCAAAGACACGCAGTACTTC. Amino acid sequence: CGRSFGAGAKDTQYF.

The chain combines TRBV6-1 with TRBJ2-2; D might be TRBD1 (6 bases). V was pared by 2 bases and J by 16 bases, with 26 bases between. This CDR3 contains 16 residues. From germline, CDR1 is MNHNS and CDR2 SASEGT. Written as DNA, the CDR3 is TGTGCCAGCAGTGAAAACCCAGGATTGAACACAGGGAAGCAGTTTTTT. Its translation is CASSENPGLNTGKQFF.

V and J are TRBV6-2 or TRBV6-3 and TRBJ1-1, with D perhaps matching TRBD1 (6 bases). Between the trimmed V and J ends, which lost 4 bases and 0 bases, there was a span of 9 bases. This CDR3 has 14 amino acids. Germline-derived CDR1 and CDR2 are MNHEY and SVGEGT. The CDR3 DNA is TGTGCCAGCAGTTGGGGGGGGCTGAACACTGAAGCTTTCTTT. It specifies CASSWGGLNTEAFF.

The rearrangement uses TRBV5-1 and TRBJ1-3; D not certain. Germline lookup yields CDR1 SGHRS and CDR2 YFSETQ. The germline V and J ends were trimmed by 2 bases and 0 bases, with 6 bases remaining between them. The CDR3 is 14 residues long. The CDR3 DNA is TGCGCCAGCAGCTTAGAGAGCTCTGGAAACACCATATATTTT. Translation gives CASSLESSGNTIYF.

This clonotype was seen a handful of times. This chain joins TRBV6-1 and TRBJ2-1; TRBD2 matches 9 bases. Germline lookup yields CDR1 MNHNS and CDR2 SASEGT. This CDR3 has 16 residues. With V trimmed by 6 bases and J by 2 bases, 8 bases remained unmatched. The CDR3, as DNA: TGTGCCAGCAGCCGCCGCGGGGGGGGCCCCTACAATGAGCAGTTCTTC. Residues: CASSRRGGGPYNEQFF.

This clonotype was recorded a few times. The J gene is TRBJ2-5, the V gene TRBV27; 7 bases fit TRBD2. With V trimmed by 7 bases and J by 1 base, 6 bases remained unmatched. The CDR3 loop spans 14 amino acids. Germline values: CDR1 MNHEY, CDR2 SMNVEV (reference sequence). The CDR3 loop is CASTPSGVQETQYF. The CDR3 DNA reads TGTGCCAGCACTCCTAGCGGAGTCCAAGAGACCCAGTACTTC.

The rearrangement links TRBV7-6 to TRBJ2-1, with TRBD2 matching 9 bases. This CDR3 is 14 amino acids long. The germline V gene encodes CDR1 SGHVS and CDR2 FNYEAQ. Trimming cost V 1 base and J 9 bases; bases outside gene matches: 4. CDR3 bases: TGTGCCAGCAGCTTAGGGCTAGCGGGACCTGAGCAGTTCTTC. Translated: CASSLGLAGPEQFF.

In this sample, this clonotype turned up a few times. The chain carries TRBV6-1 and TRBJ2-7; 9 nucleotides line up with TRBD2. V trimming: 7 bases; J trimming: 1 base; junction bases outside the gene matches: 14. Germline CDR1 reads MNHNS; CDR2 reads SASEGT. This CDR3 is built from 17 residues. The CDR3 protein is CASTLAGAGGDSYEQYV. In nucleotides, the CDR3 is TGTGCCAGCACCCTCGCGGGCGCGGGAGGGGATTCCTACGAGCAGTACGTC.

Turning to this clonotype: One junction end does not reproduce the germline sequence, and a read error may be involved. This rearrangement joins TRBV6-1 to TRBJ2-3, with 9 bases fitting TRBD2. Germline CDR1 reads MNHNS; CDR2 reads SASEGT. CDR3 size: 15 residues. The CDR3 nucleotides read TGTGCTAGCTCTTTCGGTAGCGGGGGCACAGATACGCAGTATTTC. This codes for CASSFGSGGTDTQYF.

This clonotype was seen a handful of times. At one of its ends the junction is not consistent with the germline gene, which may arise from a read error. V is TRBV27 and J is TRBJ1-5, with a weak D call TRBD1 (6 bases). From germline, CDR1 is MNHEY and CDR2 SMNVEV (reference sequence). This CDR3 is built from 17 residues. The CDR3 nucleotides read TGTGCCAGCCGCCCCGGGGGGGGGGCGCTTCCCAATCAGCCCCACCACTTT. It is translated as CASRPGGGALPNQPHHF.

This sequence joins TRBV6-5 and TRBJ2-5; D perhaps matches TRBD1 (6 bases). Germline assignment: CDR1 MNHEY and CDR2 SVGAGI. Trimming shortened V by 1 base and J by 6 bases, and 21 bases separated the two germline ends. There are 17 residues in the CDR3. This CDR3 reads CASSYYNKPGAKKTQYF. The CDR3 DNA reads TGTGCCAGCAGTTACTATAACAAACCAGGGGCGAAAAAGACCCAGTACTTC.

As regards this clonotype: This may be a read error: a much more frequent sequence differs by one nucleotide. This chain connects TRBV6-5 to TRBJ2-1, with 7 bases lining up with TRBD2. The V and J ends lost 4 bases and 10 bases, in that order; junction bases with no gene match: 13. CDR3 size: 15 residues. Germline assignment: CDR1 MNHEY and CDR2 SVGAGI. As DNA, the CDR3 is TGTGCCAGCAGTTGGGAGGGAGTGGGGAGCTACGAGCAGTTCTTC. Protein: CASSWEGVGSYEQFF.

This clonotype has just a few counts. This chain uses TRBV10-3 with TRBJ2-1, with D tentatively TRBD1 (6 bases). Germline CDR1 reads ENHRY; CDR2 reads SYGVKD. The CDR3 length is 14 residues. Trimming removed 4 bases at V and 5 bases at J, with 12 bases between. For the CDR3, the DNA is TGTGCCATCAGTGCGGGACAATCAAACAATGAGCAGTTCTTC. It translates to CAISAGQSNNEQFF.

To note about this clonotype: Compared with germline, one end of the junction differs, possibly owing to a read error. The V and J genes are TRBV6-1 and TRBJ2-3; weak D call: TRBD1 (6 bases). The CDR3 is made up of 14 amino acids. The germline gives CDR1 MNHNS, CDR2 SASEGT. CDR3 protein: CASRGGLDTDTQYF. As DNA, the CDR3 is TGTGCCAGCCGTGGGGGCCTGGACACAGATACCCAGTACTTT.

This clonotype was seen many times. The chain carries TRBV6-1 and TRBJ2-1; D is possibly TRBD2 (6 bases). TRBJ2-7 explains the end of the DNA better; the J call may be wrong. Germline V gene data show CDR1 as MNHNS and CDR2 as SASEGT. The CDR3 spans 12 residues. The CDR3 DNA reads TGTGCCAGCAGTGAGGGACTTGGTAAGCAGTACTTC. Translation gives CASSEGLGKQYF.

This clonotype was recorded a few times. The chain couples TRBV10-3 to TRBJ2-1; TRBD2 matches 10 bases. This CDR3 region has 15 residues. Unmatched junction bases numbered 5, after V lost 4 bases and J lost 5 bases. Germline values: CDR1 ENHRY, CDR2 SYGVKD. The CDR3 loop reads CAISVLAGANNEQFF. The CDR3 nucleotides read TGTGCCATCAGTGTCCTAGCGGGGGCTAACAATGAGCAGTTCTTC.

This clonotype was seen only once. The CDR3: CASSGGGVAGANVLTF. CDR3 coding DNA: TGCGCCAGCAGTGGGGGGGGAGTTGCTGGGGCCAACGTCCTGACTTTC. V gene TRBV5-1 combines with J gene TRBJ2-6; 7 nucleotides line up with TRBD2. The germline V gene has CDR1 SGHRS and CDR2 YFSETQ. The ends lost 5 bases at V and 2 bases at J; junction bases unmatched: 7. The CDR3 length is 16 residues.

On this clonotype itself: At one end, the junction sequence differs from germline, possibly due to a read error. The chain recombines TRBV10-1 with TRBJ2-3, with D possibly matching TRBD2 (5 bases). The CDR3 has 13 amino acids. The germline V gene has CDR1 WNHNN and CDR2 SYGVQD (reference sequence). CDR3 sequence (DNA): TGCGCCACCGGAGGAGGAGGCCCAGAGACGCAGTACTTT. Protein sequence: CATGGGGPETQYF.

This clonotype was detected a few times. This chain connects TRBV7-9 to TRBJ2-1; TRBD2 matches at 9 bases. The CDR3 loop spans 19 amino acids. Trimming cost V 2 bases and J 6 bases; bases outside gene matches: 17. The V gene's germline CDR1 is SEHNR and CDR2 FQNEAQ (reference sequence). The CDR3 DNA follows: TGTGCCAGCAGCTTACGGATGCAGCGGGAGGTCCTAACCCTCAATGAGCAGTTCTTC. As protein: CASSLRMQREVLTLNEQFF. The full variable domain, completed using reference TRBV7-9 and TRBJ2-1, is DTGVSQNPRHKITKRGQNVTFRCDPISEHNRLYWYRQTLGQGPEFLTYFQNEAQLEKSRLLSDRFSAERPKGSFSTLEIQRTEQGDSAMYLCASSLRMQREVLTLNEQFFGPGTRLTVL.

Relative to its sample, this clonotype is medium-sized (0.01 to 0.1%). Written as DNA, the CDR3 is TGTGCCAGCAGTGAAGAAGGGTCGGGGGGCTGGGAGCAGTACTTC. Protein sequence: CASSEEGSGGWEQYF. V gene TRBV6-1 combines with J gene TRBJ2-1; perhaps TRBD2 as D (7 bases). The J call is uncertain, as TRBJ2-7 better fits the DNA end. CDR3 length: 15 residues. Germline-derived CDR1 and CDR2 are MNHNS and SASEGT.

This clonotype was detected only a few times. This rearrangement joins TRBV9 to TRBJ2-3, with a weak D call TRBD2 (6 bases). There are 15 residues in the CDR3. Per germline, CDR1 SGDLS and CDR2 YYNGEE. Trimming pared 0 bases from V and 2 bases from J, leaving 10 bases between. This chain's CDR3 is CASSVDSGLTDTQYF. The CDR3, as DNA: TGTGCCAGCAGCGTAGATAGCGGTCTCACAGATACGCAGTATTTT.

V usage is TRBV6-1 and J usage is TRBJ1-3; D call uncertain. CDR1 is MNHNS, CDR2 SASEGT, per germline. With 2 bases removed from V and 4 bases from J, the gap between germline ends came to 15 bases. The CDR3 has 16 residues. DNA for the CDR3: TGTGCCAGCAGTGAAAGGGCGGGGTTCGAAGGAAACACCATATATTTT. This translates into CASSERAGFEGNTIYF.

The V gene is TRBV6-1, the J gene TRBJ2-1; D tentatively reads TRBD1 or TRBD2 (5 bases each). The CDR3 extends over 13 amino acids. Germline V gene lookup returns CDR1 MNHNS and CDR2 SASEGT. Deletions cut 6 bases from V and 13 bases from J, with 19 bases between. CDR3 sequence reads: CASRRTAWGTQFF. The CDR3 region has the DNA TGTGCCAGCAGGAGGACGGCGTGGGGGACCCAGTTCTTC.